These 22 T cell receptor beta chains originate from one sample sequenced in a study of T cells in Graves' hyperthyroidism and ophthalmopathy. Template material for amplifying TCR beta CDR3 regions consisted of RNA transcripts. Initially, a first-round RT-PCR of the TCR CDR3 employed the HTBI primer set. Using its own MiXCR run on the multiplex PCR reads, TCRdb lists one record per CDR3 protein. The data hold approximately 24,000 distinct CDR3 sequences, with about 53% observed a single time. The sequencing sample was made of blood. These receptors all come from a woman aged 40 to 50 with Graves' hyperthyroidism that later progressed to Graves' ophthalmopathy.

This clonotype was counted at least ten times. This chain connects TRBV11-2 to TRBJ2-3; TRBD2 matches at 7 bases. Germline CDR1 and CDR2: SGHAT and FQNNGV. With V trimmed by 5 bases and J by 6 bases, 14 bases remained unmatched. The CDR3 loop spans 16 amino acids. CDR3 DNA sequence: TGTGCCAGCAGCCCTACACGGACTAGAAGGGCGGATACGCAGTATTTT. Translated, it gives CASSPTRTRRADTQYF.

This clonotype was seen only a few times. This chain joins TRBV7-6 and TRBJ1-3; D ambiguous. CDR3 size: 14 residues. Germline CDR1 reads SGHVS; CDR2 reads FNYEAQ. The ends were cut back, 2 bases at V and 0 bases at J, with 5 bases in the middle. For the CDR3, the DNA is TGTGCCAGCAGCTTATACGACTCTGGAAACACCATATATTTT. It yields the protein CASSLYDSGNTIYF.

For this clonotype: Sequence at one end of the junction differs from germline and may be a read error. The V gene is TRBV5-1, the J gene TRBJ1-5; no clear D gene. This CDR3 region has 15 residues. The germline gives CDR1 SGHRS, CDR2 YFSETQ. CDR3 sequence reads: CASSSRGTPNQPQHF. The CDR3 bases are TGCGCAAGCAGCTCGCGGGGTACACCCAATCAGCCCCAGCATTTT.

This clonotype was picked up many times. V is TRBV28 and J is TRBJ1-4; D is undetermined. V lost 3 bases, J lost 0 bases, and 2 bases lay in between. The CDR3 runs to 13 residues. CDR1 MDHEN and CDR2 SYDVKM come from the germline V gene. The CDR3 bases are TGTGCCAGCAGTTTCGCAACTAATGAAAAACTGTTTTTT. This gives the protein CASSFATNEKLFF. The whole variable domain, filled in from reference TRBV28 and TRBJ1-4, reads DVKVTQSSRYLVKRTGEKVFLECVQDMDHENMFWYRQDPGLGLRLIYFSYDVKMKEKGDIPEGYSVSREKKERFSLILESASTNQTSMYLCASSFATNEKLFFGSGTQLSVL.

With respect to this clonotype: A read error may produce the germline difference seen at one junction end. V gene TRBV6-5 combines with J gene TRBJ1-4; 7 bases line up with TRBD1. The germline V gene encodes CDR1 MNHEY and CDR2 SVGAGI. The CDR3 extends over 14 amino acids. Here the CDR3 DNA reads TGTGCCAGCACTCCGGGCAGGGGGAATGAAAAATTGTTTTTT. Residues: CASTPGRGNEKLFF.

The rearrangement links TRBV20-1 to TRBJ2-7; 10 bases match TRBD1. The germline V gene encodes CDR1 DFQATT and CDR2 SNEGSKA (reference sequence). Losses at the gene ends were 2 bases for V and 4 bases for J; bases not matched to a gene: 8. The CDR3 runs 15 residues. The CDR3 DNA follows: TGCAGTGCTAGATCATCCGGACAGGGGGTGTACGAGCAGTACTTC. This codes for CSARSSGQGVYEQYF.

The chain links TRBV2 to TRBJ2-7; the D gene could be TRBD1 or TRBD2 (5 bases each). Trimming took 3 bases from V and 2 from J, leaving 17 bases between them. CDR1 is SNHLY, CDR2 FYNNEI, per germline. CDR3 length: 16 amino acids. The CDR3 nucleotides read TGTGCCAGCAGTGAGAGGGGTGCGAGGGTGCCCTACGAGCAGTACTTC. This translates into CASSERGARVPYEQYF.

A note on this clonotype: The junction differs from germline at one of its ends, possibly a read error. The gene calls are TRBV7-7 and TRBJ2-7, with 12 nucleotides matching TRBD2. The CDR3 is 20 residues long. Germline V gene lookup returns CDR1 SSHAT and CDR2 FNYEAQ (reference sequence). CDR3 sequence (DNA): TGTGCTAGCAGCTTAGCGCGCCGGGTGACTAGCGGGGGCCGCTCCTACGAGCAGTACTTC. It translates to CASSLARRVTSGGRSYEQYF.

The CDR3 coding sequence is TGTGCCAGCAGCCCCCCGAGGCTAGCAAAGATAGATACGCAGTATTTT. Amino acids: CASSPPRLAKIDTQYF. The chain couples TRBV7-9 to TRBJ2-3, with D tentatively TRBD2 (5 bases). Germline CDR1 and CDR2: SEHNR and FQNEAQ (reference sequence). V was trimmed by 5 bases and J by 5 bases, leaving 20 bases between them. CDR3 length equals 16 residues.

The rearrangement joins TRBV11-2 to TRBJ2-1; D remains ambiguous. This CDR3 comprises 15 residues. Trimming took 9 bases from V and 7 from J, leaving 22 bases between them. Germline V gene sequence: CDR1 SGHAT, CDR2 FQNNGV. DNA for the CDR3: TGTGCCAGGGGTGGCGGATTAGACTTACGGAATGAGCAGTTCTTC. It specifies CARGGGLDLRNEQFF.

This chain links TRBV2 with TRBJ1-4, with TRBD1 matching over 10 bases. This CDR3 is built from 15 residues. Trimming took 6 bases from V and 5 from J; bases not matched to a gene: 6. Germline assignment: CDR1 SNHLY and CDR2 FYNNEI. The CDR3 DNA follows: TGTGCCAGCAGCCCGACAGGGGGCGCAAATGAAAAACTGTTTTTT. It is translated as CASSPTGGANEKLFF.

In this sample, this clonotype turned up many times. Here the CDR3 reads CASSLSDNEQFF. The CDR3, as DNA: TGTGCCAGCAGTTTAAGTGACAATGAGCAGTTCTTC. The chain links TRBV28 to TRBJ2-1; D is uncertain. Germline CDR1 reads MDHEN; CDR2 reads SYDVKM. CDR3 length: 12 amino acids. V was clipped by 2 bases and J by 5 bases, with 4 bases between them.

This clonotype was observed at least ten times. The gene calls are TRBV25-1 and TRBJ1-6; D possibly corresponds to TRBD1 (5 bases). The CDR3 is 14 amino acids. Trimming cost V 2 bases and J 7 bases, with 9 bases left between them. CDR1 is MGHDK, CDR2 SYGVNS, per germline. In nucleotides, the CDR3 is TGTGCCAGCAGTGAAGACAGAGGGAATTCACCCCTCCACTTT. It specifies CASSEDRGNSPLHF. The complete variable domain, with remaining parts taken from reference TRBV25-1 and TRBJ1-6, reads EADIYQTPRYLVIGTGKKITLECSQTMGHDKMYWYQQDPGMELHLIHYSYGVNSTEKGDLSSESTVSRIRTEHFPLTLESARPSHTSQYLCASSEDRGNSPLHFGNGTRLTVT.

To note about this clonotype: Compared with germline, one end of the junction differs, possibly owing to a read error. J is TRBJ2-7 and V is TRBV9, with no clear D. CDR3 length: 15 residues. The V gene's germline CDR1 is SGDLS and CDR2 YYNGEE. The CDR3 DNA sequence: TGTGCCAGCAGCGTAGGGGCAAAACTGAGCTGCGAGCAGTGCTTC. Translating it yields CASSVGAKLSCEQCF.

This clonotype is classed as medium-sized. The V call is TRBV7-9, the J call TRBJ2-6; D gene unclear. V was clipped by 3 bases and J by 2 bases, with 14 bases between them. The CDR3 is 17 amino acids. Germline CDR1 reads SEHNR; CDR2 reads FQNEAQ (reference sequence). CDR3: CASSFPLRETGANVLTF. The DNA for the CDR3 is TGTGCCAGCAGCTTCCCTTTAAGGGAAACTGGGGCCAACGTCCTGACTTTC.

Turning to this clonotype: Because it lacks the conserved phenylalanine or tryptophan at the end, this CDR3 is likely a read error. The V call is TRBV6-5, the J call TRBJ1-5, with 7 bases matching TRBD1. CDR3 length equals 14 residues. Germline CDR1 reads MNHEY; CDR2 reads SVGAGI. The CDR3 DNA reads TGTGCCAGCATTTACGACAGGGCGGATCAGCCCCAGCATTAT. Protein product: CASIYDRADQPQHY.

This clonotype is deemed medium-sized (0.01 to 0.1%). The chain recombines TRBV5-1 with TRBJ2-7, with D uncertain. The ends were cut back, 2 bases at V and 5 bases at J, with 5 bases in the middle. The CDR3 spans 11 residues. Germline loops: CDR1 SGHRS, CDR2 YFSETQ. The CDR3 DNA reads TGCGCCAGCAGCTTCTTTGACGAGCAGTACTTC. Residues: CASSFFDEQYF.

V usage is TRBV20-1 and J usage is TRBJ2-7; tentative D call: TRBD1 (6 bases). V was shortened by 6 bases and J by 2 bases, with 8 bases between the two germline ends. The CDR3 sequence is 11 residues long. CDR1 is DFQATT, CDR2 SNEGSKA, per germline (reference sequence). Here the CDR3 reads CSARTAYEQYF. As DNA, the CDR3 is TGCAGTGCCCGGACAGCCTACGAGCAGTACTTC.

This clonotype was detected a few times. The chain is built from TRBV20-1 and TRBJ2-5; 9 positions agree with TRBD2. Germline V gene lookup returns CDR1 DFQATT and CDR2 SNEGSKA (reference sequence). The CDR3 runs 13 residues. The V and J ends lost 3 bases and 3 bases, in that order; junction bases with no gene match: 2. CDR3 nucleotide sequence: TGCAGTGCTAGCCAGCGGGAGGAAGAGACCCAGTACTTC. Translation: CSASQREEETQYF.

The chain has TRBV5-1 and TRBJ1-1, with D tentatively TRBD1 (6 bases). Germline CDR1 SGHRS, CDR2 YFSETQ. V was trimmed by 0 bases and J by 1 base, leaving 10 bases between them. The CDR3 loop spans 15 amino acids. CDR3 sequence reads: CASSLEQGKNTEAFF. The CDR3 coding sequence is TGCGCCAGCAGCTTGGAACAGGGAAAGAACACTGAAGCTTTCTTT.

For this clonotype: The CDR3 does not close with the conserved phenylalanine or tryptophan, likely indicating a read error. The chain links TRBV14 to TRBJ1-6; possibly TRBD1 for D (5 bases). Germline-derived CDR1 and CDR2 are SGHDN and FVKESK. The V and J ends lost 4 bases and 10 bases respectively, with 11 bases between them. CDR3 size: 13 residues. For the CDR3, the DNA is TGTGCCAGCAGCCCAGGGACCGCCTCACCCCTCCACTAT. Its translation is CASSPGTASPLHY.

For this clonotype: Likely a read error: the CDR3 ends without its conserved phenylalanine or tryptophan. No DNA is shown, since the ends of the CDR3 on it are uncertain; the CDR3 is the one TCRdb lists. The chain carries TRBV29-1 and TRBJ2-3; the table names TRBD1, a call not compared with the DNA. The CDR3 length equals 9 residues, ends included. CDR1 and CDR2 from the germline V gene are SQVTM and ANQGSEA. The CDR3 here is CSVGSAYYY.